This TCR beta chain was recorded in a study of regulatory T cells in long-lasting Graves disease. Overall study findings and caveats: The study found persistent patients shared more public clonotypes (approximately 2,700) than new patients (approximately 970).

Assembly of TCR beta libraries relied on iRepertoire HTBI primers together with Arm-PCR of CDR3 regions. One entry per CDR3 protein results from TCRdb running MiXCR on the multiplex PCR reads. The table has about 540,000 distinct CDR3 sequences, roughly 13% seen once. There are 17 residues in the CDR3. Germline-derived CDR1 and CDR2 are ENHRY and SYGVKD. With 2 bases removed from V and 3 bases from J, the gap between germline ends came to 17 bases. This clonotype was detected a few times. Its matching antigen is unknown. Specified time point: newly diagnosed GD, antithyroid drugs for less than 3 months. PBMCs provided the RNA from which the TCR library was made. Doctors identified Graves' disease using the American Thyroid Association guidelines. This same sample was also part of a study on T cells in Graves' hyperthyroidism and ophthalmopathy.

The sequence was obtained from a man aged 25-45 years with Graves disease. V usage is TRBV10-3 and J usage is TRBJ2-1; D uncertain. This material consisted of peripheral blood mononuclear cells (PBMCs), taken at new diagnosis, from a patient treated with antithyroid drugs. CDR3 in DNA: TGTGCCATCAGTGAGACGGCCCCAGACTTCGACTACAATGAGCAGTTCTTC. Translating gives CAISETAPDFDYNEQFF.